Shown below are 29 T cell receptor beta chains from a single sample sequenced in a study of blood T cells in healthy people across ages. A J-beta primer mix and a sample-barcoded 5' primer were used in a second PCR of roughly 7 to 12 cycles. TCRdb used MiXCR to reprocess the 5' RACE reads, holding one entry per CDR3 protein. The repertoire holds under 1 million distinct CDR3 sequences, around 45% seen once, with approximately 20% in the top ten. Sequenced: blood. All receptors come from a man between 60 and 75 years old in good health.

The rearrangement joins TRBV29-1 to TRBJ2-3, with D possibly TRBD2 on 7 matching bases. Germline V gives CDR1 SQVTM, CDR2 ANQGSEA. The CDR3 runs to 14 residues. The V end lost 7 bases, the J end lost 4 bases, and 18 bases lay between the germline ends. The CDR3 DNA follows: TGCAGCGGGCTAAAGGGGGGGCCCGCAGATACGCAGTATTTT. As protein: CSGLKGGPADTQYF.

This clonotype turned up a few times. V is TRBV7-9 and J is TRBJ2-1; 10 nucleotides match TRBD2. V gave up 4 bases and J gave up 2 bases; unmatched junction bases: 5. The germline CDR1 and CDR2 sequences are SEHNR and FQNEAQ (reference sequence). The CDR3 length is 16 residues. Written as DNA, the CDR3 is TGTGCCAGCAGCTCCTCCACTAGCGGGGCCTACAATGAGCAGTTCTTC. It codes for CASSSSTSGAYNEQFF.

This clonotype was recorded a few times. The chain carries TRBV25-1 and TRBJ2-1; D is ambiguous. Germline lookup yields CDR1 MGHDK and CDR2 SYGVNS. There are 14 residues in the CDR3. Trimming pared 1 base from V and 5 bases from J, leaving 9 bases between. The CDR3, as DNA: TGTGCCAGCAGTGAATCTGGGCCGAACAATGAGCAGTTCTTC. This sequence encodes CASSESGPNNEQFF.

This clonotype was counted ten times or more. CDR3 loop: CASSFPGHNTEAFF. The CDR3 DNA reads TGTGCCAGCAGCTTCCCCGGCCATAACACTGAAGCTTTCTTT. The chain joins TRBV7-2 to TRBJ1-1; D is unclear. CDR3 length equals 14 residues. CDR1 is SGHTA and CDR2 is FQGNSA in the germline V gene. V lost 3 bases and J lost 2, with 10 bases in between.

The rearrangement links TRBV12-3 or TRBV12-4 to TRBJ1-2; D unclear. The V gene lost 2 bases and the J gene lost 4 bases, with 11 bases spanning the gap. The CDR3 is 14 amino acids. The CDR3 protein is CASSLPNQIYGYTF. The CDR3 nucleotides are TGTGCCAGCAGTTTACCCAACCAAATCTATGGCTACACCTTC.

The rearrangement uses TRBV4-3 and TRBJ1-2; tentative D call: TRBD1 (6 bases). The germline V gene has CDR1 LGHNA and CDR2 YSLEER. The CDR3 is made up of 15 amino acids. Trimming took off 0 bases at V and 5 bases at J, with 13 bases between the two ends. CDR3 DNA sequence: TGCGCCAGCAGCCAAGAATCGGACAGCATTTATGGCTACACCTTC. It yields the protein CASSQESDSIYGYTF.

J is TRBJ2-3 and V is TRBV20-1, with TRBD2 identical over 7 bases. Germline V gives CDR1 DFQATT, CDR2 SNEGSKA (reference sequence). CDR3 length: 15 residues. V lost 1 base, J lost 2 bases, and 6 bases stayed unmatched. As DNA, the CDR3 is TGCAGTGCTAGAGGGGAGGGGCTCTCCACAGATACGCAGTATTTT. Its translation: CSARGEGLSTDTQYF.

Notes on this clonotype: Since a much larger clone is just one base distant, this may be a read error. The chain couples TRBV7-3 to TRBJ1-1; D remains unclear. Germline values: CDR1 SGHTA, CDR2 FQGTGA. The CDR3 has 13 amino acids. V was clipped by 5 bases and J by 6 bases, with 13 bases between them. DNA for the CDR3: TGTGCCAGCAGCGGAGGGAGAGGATCTGAAGCTTTCTTT. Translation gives CASSGGRGSEAFF.

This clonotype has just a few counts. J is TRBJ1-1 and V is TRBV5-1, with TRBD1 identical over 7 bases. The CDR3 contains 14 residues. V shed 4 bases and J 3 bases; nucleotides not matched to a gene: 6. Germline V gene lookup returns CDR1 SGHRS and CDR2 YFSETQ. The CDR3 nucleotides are TGCGCCAGCAGCAGCAGACAGGGCGACACTGAAGCTTTCTTT. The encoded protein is CASSSRQGDTEAFF.

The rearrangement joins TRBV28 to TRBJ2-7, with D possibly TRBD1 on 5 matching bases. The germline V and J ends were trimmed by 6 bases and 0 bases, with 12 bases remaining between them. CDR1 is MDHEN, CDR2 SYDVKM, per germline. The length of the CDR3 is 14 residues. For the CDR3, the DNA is TGTGCCAGCAGCCTTTGGACAAGCTCCTACGAGCAGTACTTC. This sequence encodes CASSLWTSSYEQYF.

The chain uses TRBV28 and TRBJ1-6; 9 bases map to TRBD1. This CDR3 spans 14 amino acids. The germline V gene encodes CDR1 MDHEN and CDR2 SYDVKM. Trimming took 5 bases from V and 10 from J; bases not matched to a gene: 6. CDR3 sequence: CASSRDRVMSPLHF. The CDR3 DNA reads TGTGCCAGCAGTCGGGACAGGGTTATGTCACCCCTCCACTTT.

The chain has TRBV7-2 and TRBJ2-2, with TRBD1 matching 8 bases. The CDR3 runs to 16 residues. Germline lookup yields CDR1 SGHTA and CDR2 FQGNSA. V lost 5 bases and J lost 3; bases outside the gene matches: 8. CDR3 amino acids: CASSPWTGLDTGELFF. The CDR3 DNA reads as TGTGCCAGCAGCCCCTGGACAGGGTTGGACACCGGGGAGCTGTTTTTT.

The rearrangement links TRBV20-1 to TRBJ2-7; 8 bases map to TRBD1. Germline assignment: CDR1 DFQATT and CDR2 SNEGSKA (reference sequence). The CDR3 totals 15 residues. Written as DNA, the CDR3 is TGCAGCGGGGATCACCCGGGACAGGATGCCTACGAGCAGTACTTC. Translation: CSGDHPGQDAYEQYF.

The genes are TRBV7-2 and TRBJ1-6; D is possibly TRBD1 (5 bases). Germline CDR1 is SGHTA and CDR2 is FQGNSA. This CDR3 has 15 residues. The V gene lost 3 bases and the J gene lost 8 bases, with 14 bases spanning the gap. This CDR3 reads CASSFDFLGDSPLHF. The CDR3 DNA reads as TGTGCCAGCAGCTTTGATTTCCTGGGGGATTCACCCCTCCACTTT.

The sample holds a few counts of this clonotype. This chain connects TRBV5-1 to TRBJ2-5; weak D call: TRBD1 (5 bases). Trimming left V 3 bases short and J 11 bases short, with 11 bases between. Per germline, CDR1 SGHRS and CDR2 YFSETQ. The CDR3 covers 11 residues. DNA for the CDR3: TGCGCCAGCAGCTCAGGGTTCGGGCAGTACTTC. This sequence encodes CASSSGFGQYF.

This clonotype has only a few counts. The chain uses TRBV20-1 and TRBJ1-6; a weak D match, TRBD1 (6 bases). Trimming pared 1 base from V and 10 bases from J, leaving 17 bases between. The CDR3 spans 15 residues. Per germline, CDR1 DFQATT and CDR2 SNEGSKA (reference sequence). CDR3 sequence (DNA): TGCAGTGCTAGAGCGAGCCGGGACATAAGATCACCCCTCCACTTT. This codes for CSARASRDIRSPLHF.

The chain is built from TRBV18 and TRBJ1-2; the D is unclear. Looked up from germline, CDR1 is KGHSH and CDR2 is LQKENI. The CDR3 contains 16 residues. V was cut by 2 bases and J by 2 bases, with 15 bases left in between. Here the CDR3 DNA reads TGTGCCAGCTCACCAAGCAGCTCCAGGTCGAACTATGGCTACACCTTC. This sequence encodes CASSPSSSRSNYGYTF. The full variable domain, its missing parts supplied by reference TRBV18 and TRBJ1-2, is NAGVMQNPRHLVRRRGQEARLRCSPMKGHSHVYWYRQLPEEGLKFMVYLQKENIIDESGMPKERFSAEFPKEGPSILRIQQVVRGDSAAYFCASSPSSSRSNYGYTFGSGTRLTVV.

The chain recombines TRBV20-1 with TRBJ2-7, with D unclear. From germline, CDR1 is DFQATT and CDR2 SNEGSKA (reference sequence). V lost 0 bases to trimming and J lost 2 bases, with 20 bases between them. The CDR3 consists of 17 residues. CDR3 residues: CSARDKLTPKKTYEQYF. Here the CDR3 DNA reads TGCAGTGCTAGAGATAAGCTCACGCCAAAAAAGACCTACGAGCAGTACTTC.

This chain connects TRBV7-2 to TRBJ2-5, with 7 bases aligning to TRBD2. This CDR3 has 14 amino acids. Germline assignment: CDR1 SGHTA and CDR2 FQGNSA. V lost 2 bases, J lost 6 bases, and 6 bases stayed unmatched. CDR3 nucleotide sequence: TGTGCCAGCAGCTTATGGGTAGCGGGCCAGACCCAGTACTTC. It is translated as CASSLWVAGQTQYF.

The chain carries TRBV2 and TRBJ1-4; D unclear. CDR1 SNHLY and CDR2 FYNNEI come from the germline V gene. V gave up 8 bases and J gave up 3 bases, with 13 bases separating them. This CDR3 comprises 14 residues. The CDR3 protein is CASGKDGSNEKLFF. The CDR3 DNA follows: TGTGCCAGCGGTAAGGACGGATCTAATGAAAAACTGTTTTTT.

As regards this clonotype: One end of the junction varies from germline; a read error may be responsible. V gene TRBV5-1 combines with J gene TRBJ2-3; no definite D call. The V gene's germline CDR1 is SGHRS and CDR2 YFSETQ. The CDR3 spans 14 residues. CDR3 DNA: TGTGCCAGCAGCTTGGTGGGGAACACAGATACGCAGTATTTT. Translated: CASSLVGNTDTQYF.

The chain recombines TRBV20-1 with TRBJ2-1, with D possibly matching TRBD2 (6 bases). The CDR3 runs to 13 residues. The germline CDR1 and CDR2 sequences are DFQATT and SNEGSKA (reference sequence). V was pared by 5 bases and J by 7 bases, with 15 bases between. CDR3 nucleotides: TGCAGTGCTCCTAGCGCCCTTGAAAATGAGCAGTTCTTC. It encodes CSAPSALENEQFF.

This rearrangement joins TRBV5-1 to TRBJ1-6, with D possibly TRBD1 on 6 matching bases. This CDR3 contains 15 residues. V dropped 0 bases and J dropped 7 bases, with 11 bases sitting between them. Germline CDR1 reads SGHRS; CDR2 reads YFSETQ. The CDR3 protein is CASSLEAGANSPLHF. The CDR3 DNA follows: TGCGCCAGCAGCTTGGAGGCAGGGGCGAATTCACCCCTCCACTTT.

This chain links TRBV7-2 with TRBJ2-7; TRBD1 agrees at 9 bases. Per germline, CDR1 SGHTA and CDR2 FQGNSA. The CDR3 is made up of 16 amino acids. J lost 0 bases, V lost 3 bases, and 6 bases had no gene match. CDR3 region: CASSFSGTGISYEQYF. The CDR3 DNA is TGTGCCAGCAGCTTCTCCGGGACAGGGATCTCCTACGAGCAGTACTTC.

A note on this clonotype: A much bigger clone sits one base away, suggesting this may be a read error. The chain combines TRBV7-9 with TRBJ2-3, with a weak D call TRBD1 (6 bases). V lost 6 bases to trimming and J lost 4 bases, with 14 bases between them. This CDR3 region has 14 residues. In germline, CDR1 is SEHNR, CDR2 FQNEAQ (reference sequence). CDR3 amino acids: CASRSNRDADTQYF. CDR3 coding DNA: TGTGCCAGCAGAAGTAACAGGGACGCAGATACGCAGTATTTT.

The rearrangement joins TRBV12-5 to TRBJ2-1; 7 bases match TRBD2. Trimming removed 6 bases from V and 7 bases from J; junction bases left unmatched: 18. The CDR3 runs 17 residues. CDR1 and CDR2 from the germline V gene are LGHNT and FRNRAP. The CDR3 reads CASGQTHDGRGGNEQFF. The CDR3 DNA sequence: TGTGCTAGTGGACAAACCCACGATGGGCGGGGAGGGAATGAGCAGTTCTTC.

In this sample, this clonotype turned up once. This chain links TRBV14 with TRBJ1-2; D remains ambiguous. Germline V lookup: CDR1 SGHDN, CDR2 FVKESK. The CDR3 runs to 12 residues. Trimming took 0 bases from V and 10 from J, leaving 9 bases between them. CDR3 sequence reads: CASSQDVRAYTF. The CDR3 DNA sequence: TGTGCCAGCAGCCAAGATGTGAGGGCCTACACCTTC. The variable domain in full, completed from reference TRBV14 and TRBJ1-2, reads EAGVTQFPSHSVIEKGQTVTLRCDPISGHDNLYWYRRVMGKEIKFLLHFVKESKQDESGMPNNRFLAERTGGTYSTLKVQPAELEDSGVYFCASSQDVRAYTFGSGTRLTVV.

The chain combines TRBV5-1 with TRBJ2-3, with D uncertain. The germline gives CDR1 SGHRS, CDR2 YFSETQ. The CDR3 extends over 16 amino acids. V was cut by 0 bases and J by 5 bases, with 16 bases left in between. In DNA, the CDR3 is TGCGCCAGCAGCTTGGATTTCCAGGTGAATCAAGATACGCAGTATTTT. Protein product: CASSLDFQVNQDTQYF.

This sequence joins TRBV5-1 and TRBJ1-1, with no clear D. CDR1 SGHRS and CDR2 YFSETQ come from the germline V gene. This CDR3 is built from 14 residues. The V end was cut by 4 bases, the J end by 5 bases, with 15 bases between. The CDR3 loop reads CASSHLTEDTEAFF. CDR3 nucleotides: TGCGCCAGCAGCCACCTCACCGAGGATACTGAAGCTTTCTTT.